This TCR beta chain derives from a study of CD8 T cells in Susac syndrome. The overall study: When their blood was taken, patients with Susac syndrome were therapy-naive, taking corticosteroids, or taking intravenous immunoglobulin alone.

The CDR3 loop spans 14 amino acids. V dropped 6 bases and J dropped 5 bases, with 13 bases sitting between them. In germline, CDR1 is SGHAT, CDR2 FQNNGV. Reverse transcription of roughly 0.45 to 1 ug RNA used random hexamers. The immunoSEQ assay covered 54 Vbeta and 13 Jbeta segments for CDR3. TCRdb fed the immunoSEQ multiplex PCR reads into MiXCR, producing one record per CDR3 protein. The sample has about 190,000 distinct CDR3 sequences; 85% to 95% are singletons. The diagnostic criteria were recently defined, and patients with Susac syndrome met them for definite or probable disease. FACS enriched CD8+ TEMRA cells, while bulk CD8+ and CD4+ were negatively isolated.

Sequencing input: CD8+ T cells from PBMCs. The TCR was taken from a human donor with Susac syndrome. The genes are TRBV11-2 and TRBJ1-4, with a tentative D call TRBD1 (5 bases). The CDR3 nucleotides are TGTGCCAGCAGACTCTTCGACAGCAATGAAAAACTGTTTTTT. Its protein product is CASRLFDSNEKLFF.